What follows are 23 T cell receptor beta chains derived from one specimen sequenced in a study of graft-versus-host responses after intestinal transplantation. The assay was immunoSEQ multiplex PCR, and TCRdb's table has in-frame clones only and misses some. The data contain tens of thousands of clones, about 92% of them singletons. Sequenced here: PBMCs, sampled 262 days after intestinal transplant. The receptors were sampled from a human patient who received an intestinal transplant, so some T cells may come from the graft donor.

The rearrangement uses TRBV7-9 and TRBJ2-7; 8 bases are shared with TRBD1. V was pared by 5 bases and J by 4 bases, with 4 bases of the junction left unmatched. This CDR3 is built from 13 residues. Per the germline V gene, CDR1 is SEHNR and CDR2 is FQNEAQ (reference sequence). The CDR3 nucleotides read TGTGCCAGCAGCCCTTGGACAGGGTACGAGCAGTACTTC. Protein: CASSPWTGYEQYF.

This clone was picked up one time. The rearrangement uses TRBV18 and TRBJ1-5, with 8 bases lining up with TRBD1. V shed 5 bases and J 6 bases; nucleotides not matched to a gene: 9. The V gene's germline CDR1 is KGHSH and CDR2 LQKENI. The CDR3 is made up of 15 amino acids. Written as DNA, the CDR3 is TGTGCCAGCTCAGTAGACAGGGGAAGGGGTCAGCCCCAGCATTTT. It is translated as CASSVDRGRGQPQHF.

This clone is a singleton in its sample. The chain employs TRBV7-2 and TRBJ1-4; no clear D. The ends were cut back, 1 base at V and 4 bases at J, with 10 bases in the middle. The germline V gene encodes CDR1 SGHTA and CDR2 FQGNSA. CDR3 length equals 15 residues. CDR3 DNA: TGTGCCAGCAGCTTAGTAGCAGGTGATAATGAAAAACTGTTTTTT. Translation: CASSLVAGDNEKLFF.

The chain recombines TRBV27 with TRBJ1-2, with 7 bases lining up with TRBD1. The germline V gene encodes CDR1 MNHEY and CDR2 SMNVEV (reference sequence). The CDR3 has 19 amino acids. After removal of 3 bases from V and 6 bases from J, the junction contained 22 bases not matched to a gene. CDR3 nucleotides: TGTGCCAGCAGTTTGCAGGGACTCCAGGGGGGTGTCGATAGCCATGGCTACACCTTC. This sequence encodes CASSLQGLQGGVDSHGYTF.

The V call is TRBV29-1, the J call TRBJ2-3; TRBD1 matches 12 bases. Germline trimming cut 4 bases from V and 2 bases from J; bases unmatched to any gene: 10. This CDR3 region has 17 residues. Per the germline V gene, CDR1 is SQVTM and CDR2 is ANQGSEA. CDR3 loop: CSVGGQGARSTTDTQYF. In nucleotides, the CDR3 is TGCAGCGTTGGGGGACAGGGGGCGCGATCTACCACAGATACGCAGTATTTT.

The gene calls are TRBV5-1 and TRBJ2-5; 9 nucleotides agree with TRBD2. Looked up from germline, CDR1 is SGHRS and CDR2 is YFSETQ. Unmatched junction bases numbered 3, after V lost 0 bases and J lost 3 bases. CDR3 length equals 15 residues. The CDR3 nucleotides are TGCGCCAGCAGCTTGGCGGGACTAGCAAAAGAGACCCAGTACTTC. As protein: CASSLAGLAKETQYF.

The chain recombines TRBV5-1 with TRBJ2-7, with a possible D match to TRBD2 (6 bases). The germline V gene encodes CDR1 SGHRS and CDR2 YFSETQ. The CDR3 is 15 residues long. The V end lost 2 bases, the J end lost 5 bases, and 17 bases lay between the germline ends. Here the CDR3 reads CASSFTRDWGDEQYF. The CDR3 DNA is TGCGCCAGCAGCTTCACCCGGGACTGGGGGGACGAGCAGTACTTC.

The CDR3, as DNA: TGCGCCAGCAGTTATCCAGCGTCCACCGGGGAGCTGTTTTTT. Amino acids: CASSYPASTGELFF. The V gene is TRBV4-1, the J gene TRBJ2-2; D call uncertain. There are 14 residues in the CDR3. Per germline, CDR1 MGHRA and CDR2 YSYEKL. V was clipped by 6 bases and J by 4 bases, with 12 bases between them.

V and J are TRBV5-1 and TRBJ2-7; possibly TRBD1 for D (5 bases). The CDR3 covers 13 residues. Trimming removed 0 bases from V and 3 bases from J, with 7 bases in between. The germline gives CDR1 SGHRS, CDR2 YFSETQ. Here the CDR3 reads CASSLEQDYEQYF. The DNA for the CDR3 is TGCGCCAGCAGCTTGGAACAGGACTACGAGCAGTACTTC.

CDR3 bases: TGTGCCAGCAGTGCCTCGACTAGCGGGAGAGGTACAGATACGCAGTATTTT. This encodes CASSASTSGRGTDTQYF. V and J are TRBV28 and TRBJ2-3, with 12 positions matching TRBD2. CDR3 length equals 17 residues. Germline CDR1 MDHEN, CDR2 SYDVKM. With 5 bases clipped from V and 3 bases from J, the junction kept 9 bases outside the gene matches.

CDR3 DNA sequence: TGTGCCAGTAGTGAAGGGATTAGCGTCACAGATACGCAGTATTTT. Translation: CASSEGISVTDTQYF. The chain couples TRBV19 to TRBJ2-3, with D maybe TRBD2 (5 bases). V was shortened by 5 bases and J by 2 bases, with 14 bases between the two germline ends. Looked up from germline, CDR1 is LNHDA and CDR2 is SQIVND (reference sequence). This CDR3 has 15 residues.

The chain has TRBV5-6 and TRBJ2-1; D is undetermined. Per germline, CDR1 SGHDT and CDR2 YYEEEE. Trimming removed 5 bases from V and 6 bases from J, with 9 bases in between. The CDR3 is 12 amino acids. The CDR3 reads CASSSPRNEQFF. The CDR3, as DNA: TGTGCCAGCAGTTCACCCCGCAATGAGCAGTTCTTC.

The chain combines TRBV4-1 with TRBJ1-5; TRBD1 matches at 8 bases. The CDR3 spans 16 residues. The V segment lost 5 bases and the J segment 4 bases; nucleotides outside the gene matches: 10. Germline CDR1 MGHRA, CDR2 YSYEKL. In nucleotides, the CDR3 is TGCGCCAGCAGCGCCGGACAGGGATTGGGAAATCAGCCCCAGCATTTT. Its protein is CASSAGQGLGNQPQHF.

The chain links TRBV9 to TRBJ1-1, with no clear D. The CDR3 has 13 amino acids. Germline lookup yields CDR1 SGDLS and CDR2 YYNGEE. The V end was cut by 3 bases, the J end by 4 bases, with 10 bases between. The CDR3 is CASSDEQSTEAFF. CDR3 nucleotide sequence: TGTGCCAGCAGCGACGAACAGTCCACTGAAGCTTTCTTT.

In its sample, this clone was seen a few times. The J gene is TRBJ2-3, the V gene TRBV19; 8 positions agree with TRBD1. This CDR3 contains 14 residues. Germline V gene sequence: CDR1 LNHDA, CDR2 SQIVND (reference sequence). J was trimmed by 2 bases and V by 9 bases; bases with no gene match: 7. The DNA for the CDR3 is TGTGCCAGCCACCGGGACAGGAACACAGATACGCAGTATTTT. Translated, it gives CASHRDRNTDTQYF. The full variable domain, completed using reference TRBV19 and TRBJ2-3, is DGGITQSPKYLFRKEGQNVTLSCEQNLNHDAMYWYRQDPGQGLRLIYYSQIVNDFQKGDIAEGYSVSREKKESFPLTVTSAQKNPTAFYLCASHRDRNTDTQYFGPGTRLTVL.

The genes are TRBV7-2 and TRBJ2-3, with D uncertain. Trimming stripped 7 bases from V and 6 bases from J, with 14 bases between. In germline, CDR1 is SGHTA, CDR2 FQGNSA. The CDR3 length is 13 residues. Here the CDR3 DNA reads TGTGCCAGCAAAGCGCCCATCAGGGATACGCAGTATTTT. Its protein product is CASKAPIRDTQYF.

The CDR3 sequence: CASSKNTEAFF. CDR3 DNA sequence: TGTGCCAGCAGCAAGAACACTGAAGCTTTCTTT. The rearrangement joins TRBV28 to TRBJ1-1; D not resolved. V was cut by 6 bases and J by 1 base, with 3 bases left in between. The germline CDR1 and CDR2 sequences are MDHEN and SYDVKM. This CDR3 is built from 11 residues. The entire variable domain, with the rest obtained from reference TRBV28 and TRBJ1-1, is as follows: DVKVTQSSRYLVKRTGEKVFLECVQDMDHENMFWYRQDPGLGLRLIYFSYDVKMKEKGDIPEGYSVSREKKERFSLILESASTNQTSMYLCASSKNTEAFFGQGTRLTVV.

The chain couples TRBV9 to TRBJ2-1; D is perhaps TRBD1 (5 bases). Trimming took 3 bases from V and 7 from J, leaving 11 bases between them. The V gene's germline CDR1 is SGDLS and CDR2 YYNGEE. The CDR3 sequence is 13 residues long. The CDR3 DNA reads as TGTGCCAGCAGCGCCACCGCAGGGAATGAGCAGTTCTTC. Protein: CASSATAGNEQFF.

V is TRBV5-1 and J is TRBJ1-1; 8 nucleotides line up with TRBD1. This CDR3 is 13 amino acids long. V lost 3 bases to trimming and J lost 8 bases; unmatched junction nucleotides: 6. Germline values: CDR1 SGHRS, CDR2 YFSETQ. This chain's CDR3 is CASSSLGQGEAFF. CDR3 DNA sequence: TGCGCCAGCAGCTCCCTCGGACAGGGCGAAGCTTTCTTT.

The V call is TRBV28, the J call TRBJ1-4; D unclear. The CDR3 is 12 residues long. CDR1 and CDR2 from the germline V gene are MDHEN and SYDVKM. V dropped 5 bases and J dropped 0 bases, with 1 base sitting between them. The CDR3 bases are TGTGCCAGCAGTGCAACTAATGAAAAACTGTTTTTT. Its translation is CASSATNEKLFF.

CDR3 amino acids: CASSLVTGTYEQYF. CDR3 DNA: TGTGCCAGCAGCTTGGTGACAGGGACCTACGAGCAGTACTTC. This chain joins TRBV5-2 and TRBJ2-7; the DNA was not compared with TRBD1, the D call given in the table. TRBV5-2 constitutes a pseudogene. The length of the CDR3 is 14 residues.

The chain joins TRBV9 to TRBJ2-3; 8 nucleotides match TRBD2. The V and J ends lost 2 bases and 4 bases, in that order; junction bases with no gene match: 3. CDR1 and CDR2 (germline): SGDLS, YYNGEE. This CDR3 is 14 amino acids long. The CDR3 reads CASSVGGRPDTQYF. The CDR3 coding sequence is TGTGCCAGCAGCGTGGGCGGGAGGCCAGATACGCAGTATTTT.

The chain is built from TRBV5-1 and TRBJ2-7, with D perhaps matching TRBD1 (5 bases). CDR1 is SGHRS, CDR2 YFSETQ, per germline. The V end was cut by 1 base, the J end by 4 bases, with 21 bases between. This CDR3 has 17 residues. This CDR3 is CASSLSYLDIHGYEQYF. Written as DNA, the CDR3 is TGCGCCAGCAGCTTGTCGTATTTGGACATCCACGGGTACGAGCAGTACTTC.